This paragraph reports one T cell receptor (beta chain). Antigen: not known. The CDR3 is 13 amino acids. The germline V gene has CDR1 GTSNPN and CDR2 SVGIG (reference sequence). Trimming left V 1 base short and J 8 bases short, with 11 bases between. The sample belongs to a study of T cell responses to AZD1222 COVID-19 vaccine. Study details: Pooled samples include second doses given at about 4 or 12 weeks. Study results and caveats: It should be noted that donors were predominantly white British and more often female, and clonal diversity was possibly underestimated. Within unmutated variant regions lay the reported targets of nearly half of spike-specific TCRs.

The table came from immunoSEQ multiplex PCR; TCRdb's copy has only in-frame clones and leaves some out. The table includes around 150,000 clones, approximately 88% detected once. The sequencing used peripheral blood, collected on day 0 of AZD1222 vaccination. The chain has TRBV30 and TRBJ1-4; D remains unclear. The sequence derives from an adult in good health. The CDR3 here is CAWSGRRREKLFF. The CDR3, as DNA: TGTGCCTGGAGTGGACGCCGGAGGGAAAAACTGTTTTTT.